The clone carrying this TCR beta chain has only one observation. What it recognizes is unknown. This record comes from a study of T cell responses to AZD1222 COVID-19 vaccine. Here immunoSEQ multiplex PCR was the method, and the copy in TCRdb shows in-frame clones only, minus some. In the table there are 150,000 to 200,000 clones, just over 85% of which are singletons. Study results and caveats: Repertoires were obtained solely post-peak T cell response. Donors were chiefly white British, with a greater number of females, and clonal diversity was perhaps underestimated. Epitopes outside B.1.351 and B.1.1.7 mutated regions reportedly drew nearly half of spike TCRs.

CDR3 size: 14 residues. The germline V and J ends were trimmed by 4 bases and 2 bases, with 12 bases remaining between them. Germline values: CDR1 SGHAT, CDR2 FQNNGV. The sequenced sample was peripheral blood, obtained on day 0 of AZD1222 vaccination. V usage is TRBV11-2 and J usage is TRBJ2-7; D is possibly TRBD1 (6 bases). The receptor's source is an adult in good health. The CDR3 DNA is TGTGCCAGCAGCTCCGGGACAAACCCCTACGAGCAGTACTTC. Translation gives CASSSGTNPYEQYF.